The 24 T cell receptor beta chains below all came from one sample that was sequenced in a study of tumor-infiltrating lymphocytes in primary liver carcinoma. A primer matching the constant region was used to make TCR beta cDNA from around 550 ng of total RNA. The TCR beta library was amplified through three nested multiplex PCR rounds in a modified ARM-PCR procedure. A C-beta reverse primer and TRBV1-TRBV30 forward primers served in each of the first two PCR rounds, at about 9 cycles apiece. TCRdb reprocessed the multiplex PCR reads with MiXCR, giving one entry per CDR3 protein. Of approximately 300,000 distinct CDR3 sequences in the sample, over 55% were seen once. Unsorted whole blood supplied the blood RNA, and germline DNA was isolated too. Sequenced: peripheral blood. All receptors derive from a man aged 35-49 years with primary liver carcinoma and hepatitis B virus infection.

The rearrangement joins TRBV7-8 to TRBJ1-5; D is uncertain. The CDR3 consists of 14 residues. Germline V lookup: CDR1 SGHVS, CDR2 FQNEAQ. Trimming removed 3 bases from V and 5 bases from J, with 11 bases in between. CDR3: CASSLGGWDQPQHF. The CDR3 coding sequence is TGTGCCAGCAGCTTGGGAGGGTGGGATCAGCCCCAGCATTTT.

As regards this clonotype: Just one base apart from a much larger clone, this may be a read error. The V gene is TRBV7-9, the J gene TRBJ1-4; D might be TRBD1 (5 bases). CDR3 size: 14 residues. Germline CDR1 SEHNR, CDR2 FQNEAQ (reference sequence). CDR3: CASSSGTANKKLFF. DNA of the CDR3: TGTGCCAGCAGCTCCGGGACGGCTAATAAAAAACTGTTTTTT.

The V call is TRBV12-3 or TRBV12-4, the J call TRBJ1-6; perhaps TRBD1 as D (5 bases). The CDR3 contains 17 residues. Trimming removed 6 bases from V and 7 bases from J, with 22 bases in between. DNA of the CDR3: TGTGCCAGCAGCCCTGGATTGGGGACCGCAGGCAATTCACCCCTCCACTTT. Its protein product is CASSPGLGTAGNSPLHF.

The rearrangement uses TRBV29-1 and TRBJ2-2; perhaps TRBD2 as D (6 bases). CDR3 size: 14 residues. Trimming left V 6 bases short and J 9 bases short, with 20 bases between. CDR1 is SQVTM, CDR2 ANQGSEA, per germline. The chain's CDR3 is CSVSGSRGSRELFF. DNA for the CDR3: TGCAGCGTCTCGGGCAGTCGGGGGTCCCGGGAGCTGTTTTTT.

The CDR3 protein is CASSSPGLEWTYNEQFF. For the CDR3, the DNA is TGTGCCAGCAGCTCCCCAGGACTAGAGTGGACCTACAATGAGCAGTTCTTC. The chain links TRBV7-8 to TRBJ2-1; 7 nucleotides agree with TRBD2. The J segment lost 2 bases and the V segment lost 4 bases, leaving 11 bases of the junction unmatched. Germline V gives CDR1 SGHVS, CDR2 FQNEAQ. The CDR3 length is 17 residues.

This clonotype appeared once. Sequence at one end of the junction differs from germline and may be a read error. The chain combines TRBV2 with TRBJ1-1; D not resolved. The CDR3 is 13 amino acids. Germline lookup yields CDR1 SNHLY and CDR2 FYNNEI. DNA for the CDR3: TGTGTCAGCAGTGAGGTGGAGAACACTGAAGCTTTCTTT. Translation: CVSSEVENTEAFF.

A remark on this clonotype: A read error may be the cause here, since a much bigger clone is one base away. The rearrangement joins TRBV6-1 to TRBJ2-1, with 8 bases lining up with TRBD2. This CDR3 has 16 amino acids. Germline CDR1 MNHNS, CDR2 SASEGT. The CDR3: CASSEEVSGIYNEQFF. In DNA form, the CDR3 reads TGTGCCAGCAGTGAAGAAGTTAGCGGGATCTACAATGAGCAATTCTTC.

Comments on this clonotype: One end of the junction does not line up with germline, which may come from a read error. The chain recombines TRBV5-1 with TRBJ2-3; no clear D. Germline CDR1 and CDR2: SGHRS and YFSETQ. The CDR3 length is 14 residues. The CDR3 is CASSLGHNTDTRYF. CDR3 bases: TGCGCCAGCAGCTTGGGACACAACACAGATACGCGGTATTTT.

V and J are TRBV12-3 or TRBV12-4 and TRBJ1-1; D call uncertain. V lost 8 bases and J 2 bases, leaving 9 bases between the germline ends. The CDR3 covers 12 residues. This chain's CDR3 is CASGLRNTEAFF. As DNA, the CDR3 is TGTGCCAGCGGCCTCAGAAACACTGAAGCTTTCTTT.

The chain couples TRBV4-1 to TRBJ2-7; 12 nucleotides agree with TRBD1. This CDR3 is 16 amino acids long. With 0 bases clipped from V and 7 bases from J, the junction kept 7 bases outside the gene matches. Germline CDR1 is MGHRA and CDR2 is YSYEKL. CDR3 sequence (DNA): TGCGCCAGCAGCCAAGATTGGGGACAGGGGGCGGGTGAGCAGTACTTC. It encodes CASSQDWGQGAGEQYF.

This clonotype was seen only a few times. The CDR3 DNA is TGTGCCAGCAGCTTAGATCTCCTAGCGGGAGTCAATGAGCAGTTCTTC. Its protein product is CASSLDLLAGVNEQFF. The gene calls are TRBV11-2 and TRBJ2-1; 10 bases align to TRBD2. The germline V gene encodes CDR1 SGHAT and CDR2 FQNNGV. The CDR3 has 16 residues. Trimming at V came to 0 bases and at J to 6 bases, leaving 5 bases not matched to a gene.

The V and J genes are TRBV9 and TRBJ2-1; D may correspond to TRBD1 or TRBD2 (6 bases each). Trimming removed 4 bases from V and 7 bases from J, with 21 bases in between. There are 16 residues in the CDR3. The germline gives CDR1 SGDLS, CDR2 YYNGEE. In DNA, the CDR3 is TGTGCCAGCAGCCCCCCACGGGGGACAAACCTAAATGAGCAGTTCTTC. Protein: CASSPPRGTNLNEQFF.

Remarks on this clonotype: With a much larger clone just one base away, this may be a read error. The chain carries TRBV12-3 or TRBV12-4 and TRBJ1-2, with a tentative D call TRBD1 (6 bases). CDR3 size: 12 residues. Trimming cost V 5 bases and J 7 bases, with 11 bases left between them. CDR3 region: CASSLRGSGYTF. Here the CDR3 DNA reads TGTGCCAGCAGTCTCAGGGGAAGTGGCTACACCTTC.

Note on this clonotype: Just one base apart from a much larger clone, this may be a read error. The V gene is TRBV29-1, the J gene TRBJ1-2, with TRBD1 matching over 7 bases. Germline-derived CDR1 and CDR2 are SQVTM and ANQGSEA. This CDR3 is built from 12 residues. The CDR3 sequence: CGVGEGAEGYTF. The CDR3, as DNA: TGCGGCGTTGGAGAGGGGGCAGAGGGCTACACCTTC.

With regard to this clonotype: At one end the junction does not follow the germline gene, possibly because of a read error. This chain links TRBV29-1 with TRBJ2-5, with 7 bases aligning to TRBD2. The germline gives CDR1 SQVTM, CDR2 ANQGSEA. CDR3 length: 13 residues. The chain's CDR3 is CSVGGRAAETQHF. CDR3 sequence (DNA): TGCAGCGTTGGTGGGAGGGCCGCTGAGACCCAGCATTTC.

On this clonotype: A much larger clone differs from this one at a single base, so this may be a read error. This chain's CDR3 is CANSLGLASNYEQYF. DNA for the CDR3: TGTGCCAACAGTTTAGGGCTAGCGAGCAACTACGAGCAGTACTTC. The chain couples TRBV12-3 or TRBV12-4 to TRBJ2-7; D may be TRBD2 (6 bases). This CDR3 contains 15 residues.

Comments on this clonotype: Being one base from a much bigger clone, this may be a read error. The genes are TRBV6-5 and TRBJ2-7; 14 bases line up with TRBD2. The CDR3 consists of 12 residues. V shed 10 bases, J shed 6 bases, and the junction held 2 bases outside the gene matches. CDR1 MNHEY and CDR2 SVGAGI come from the germline V gene. CDR3 amino acids: CAIGLAGGEQYF. CDR3 nucleotides: TGTGCCATCGGACTAGCGGGAGGCGAGCAGTACTTC.

This clonotype was seen a handful of times. The chain employs TRBV5-5 and TRBJ2-2; 8 positions agree with TRBD2. Germline CDR1 reads SGHKS; CDR2 reads YYEKEE (reference sequence). V trimming: 1 base; J trimming: 5 bases; junction bases outside the gene matches: 4. CDR3 length: 15 residues. The CDR3: CASSLSGSETGELFF. The CDR3 coding sequence is TGTGCCAGCAGCTTGAGCGGGAGTGAGACCGGGGAGCTGTTTTTT.

The chain couples TRBV12-3 or TRBV12-4 to TRBJ2-7; perhaps TRBD2 as D (5 bases). The V gene lost 10 bases and the J gene lost 4 bases, with 14 bases spanning the gap. The CDR3 contains 12 residues. The CDR3 DNA is TGTGCCAACAGCGAGGGTTCGTACGAGCAGTACTTC. Translated: CANSEGSYEQYF.

A remark on this clonotype: Since a much larger clone is just one base distant, this may be a read error. The chain recombines TRBV6-2 or TRBV6-3 with TRBJ2-5, with D perhaps TRBD2 (6 bases). The germline gives CDR1 MNHEY, CDR2 SVGEGT. CDR3 length equals 14 residues. CDR3 in amino acids: CASSHLRGRETHYF. The CDR3 DNA is TGTGCCAGCAGCCACCTTCGGGGTCGGGAGACCCACTACTTC.

This clonotype was observed many times. V usage is TRBV6-5 and J usage is TRBJ2-7; D ambiguous. Trimming removed 8 bases from V and 0 bases from J, with 5 bases in between. This CDR3 spans 11 amino acids. Germline CDR1 and CDR2: MNHEY and SVGAGI. The CDR3 coding sequence is TGTGCCAGCGGATCCTCCTACGAGCAGTACTTC. As protein: CASGSSYEQYF.

The J gene is TRBJ1-3, the V gene TRBV12-3 or TRBV12-4; D call uncertain. This CDR3 has 15 amino acids. The V and J ends lost 3 bases and 4 bases respectively, with 13 bases between them. In DNA, the CDR3 is TGTGCCAGCAGTTTTGGGTCAGAAACAGGAAACACCATATATTTT. Protein product: CASSFGSETGNTIYF.

This rearrangement joins TRBV20-1 to TRBJ2-1; either TRBD1 or TRBD2 may supply D (5 bases each). CDR1 is DFQATT, CDR2 SNEGSKA, per germline (reference sequence). The V gene lost 1 base and the J gene lost 5 bases, with 9 bases spanning the gap. This CDR3 comprises 13 residues. CDR3 in DNA: TGCAGTGCTAGAGGGAGGACAAACAATGAGCAGTTCTTC. This encodes CSARGRTNNEQFF.

This clonotype was picked up one time. Being one base from a much bigger clone, this may be a read error. The chain has TRBV4-2 and TRBJ1-1; 7 nucleotides line up with TRBD1. This CDR3 has 16 amino acids. Germline values: CDR1 LGHNA, CDR2 YNFKEQ. CDR3 residues: CASSREISGQNTEVFF. The CDR3 DNA sequence: TGTGCCAGCAGCCGAGAGATCTCGGGACAGAACACTGAAGTTTTCTTT.